These T cell receptor beta chains were read from a single sample in a study of blood T cell repertoires in COVID-19. Profiling relied on immunoSEQ multiplex PCR, and the TCRdb table lists in-frame clones only, not all of them. The repertoire holds about 180,000 clones, with 75% to 90% as singletons. Sequenced material: PBMCs or T cells enriched from blood (not recorded which). The receptors stem from a woman aged 40-49 years with acute COVID-19. Both conserved end residues are part of each CDR3. A D gene is named only where the DNA matches it firmly. Clone size, where shown, is once, few, many, or a class for clones that have expanded.

cdr3_nt	cdr3_aa	clone_size	d_call	j_call	v_call
TGTGCCAGCACTGAAATTACAGGGTATGGCTACACCTTC	CASTEITGYGYTF	-	-	TRBJ1-2	TRBV6-1
TGCAGCGTTGAAGCAAGGGGTAGTTTCGTTAGGAACACTGAAGCTTTCTTT	CSVEARGSFVRNTEAFF	-	-	TRBJ1-1	TRBV29-1
TGTGCCAGCAGCTATAAGACAGGCAGCTCCTACGAGCAGTACTTC	CASSYKTGSSYEQYF	-	-	TRBJ2-7	TRBV7-2
TGTGCCAGCAGTCCCCCGACAGGGTTGGATCAGCCCCAGCATTTT	CASSPPTGLDQPQHF	-	TRBD1	TRBJ1-5	TRBV28
TGTGCCAGCAGCCAAAGGGGCGGGGGGGCCCACTCCTACAATGAGCAGTTCTTC	CASSQRGGGAHSYNEQFF	-	TRBD2	TRBJ2-1	TRBV3-1/TRBV3-2
TGTGCCAGCAGCTTAGCGACGGGAGTATCAGATACGCAGTATTTT	CASSLATGVSDTQYF	-	-	TRBJ2-3	TRBV13
TGTGCCAGCAGCTGGGGCGGGAATGGCTACACCTTC	CASSWGGNGYTF	-	-	TRBJ1-2	TRBV5-6
TGTGCCAGCAGTTCTCGGACAGCGTTGGGTTCACCCCTCCACTTT	CASSSRTALGSPLHF	-	-	TRBJ1-6	TRBV27
TGTGCCAGCAGCCAGGTGAAGGGGTACTACAATGAGCAGTTCTTC	CASSQVKGYYNEQFF	-	-	TRBJ2-1	TRBV7-2
TGTGCCAGTAGTATTAGTCCGGGGAACACCGGGGAGCTGTTTTTT	CASSISPGNTGELFF	-	-	TRBJ2-2	TRBV19
TGTGCCAGCAGTTACCCTGGGACAGCTTACCAAGAGACCCAGTACTTC	CASSYPGTAYQETQYF	-	TRBD1	TRBJ2-5	TRBV6-2/TRBV6-3
TGTGCCAGCAGCCCCCTCTACCAGCCCCAGCATTTT	CASSPLYQPQHF	-	-	TRBJ1-5	TRBV28
TGTGCCAGCACTAAAGGACAGGGAAACTCTGGAAACACCATATATTTT	CASTKGQGNSGNTIYF	-	TRBD1	TRBJ1-3	TRBV18
TGTGCCAGCAGCATACACGCTTTTACAGGGGCTGGGGCCAACGTCCTGACTTTC	CASSIHAFTGAGANVLTF	-	-	TRBJ2-6	TRBV21-1
TGCAGCGTTGTAAGGAGGGTAGACACTGAAGCTTTCTTT	CSVVRRVDTEAFF	-	-	TRBJ1-1	TRBV29-1
TGCAGCGTGTCCGGGACAGCCAACTACGAGCAGTACTTC	CSVSGTANYEQYF	-	TRBD1	TRBJ2-7	TRBV29-1
TGTGCCAGCAGTTCCCCCCTCCTTACGGGGAGCTCCTACAATGAGCAGTTCTTC	CASSSPLLTGSSYNEQFF	-	-	TRBJ2-1	TRBV27
TGCGCCAGCAGCCTTGGACTAGCGGGGTACCTCAGCGCAGATACGCAGTATTTT	CASSLGLAGYLSADTQYF	-	TRBD2	TRBJ2-3	TRBV4-1
TGTGCCACCTCACCGGGGGGAGGCTATGGCTACACCTTC	CATSPGGGYGYTF	-	-	TRBJ1-2	TRBV28
TGTGCCACCAGCAGAGAAGGGGACATTCGATACTATGGCTACACCTTC	CATSREGDIRYYGYTF	-	-	TRBJ1-2	TRBV15
TGTGCCAGCTCTGCCGGAGGGTCTAACTATGGCTACACCTTC	CASSAGGSNYGYTF	-	-	TRBJ1-2	TRBV18
TGTGCCAGCAGTTACTCTAGGACTAGCGGGGGGGCCCACACCGGGGAGCTGTTTTTT	CASSYSRTSGGAHTGELFF	-	TRBD2	TRBJ2-2	TRBV6-2/TRBV6-3
TGTGCCAGCAGTGAATGGAGGGACACTGAAGCTTTCTTT	CASSEWRDTEAFF	-	-	TRBJ1-1	TRBV6-1
TGTGCCAGCAGCCAAGTGTATTGGGGGCGGGAGATCACCGGGGAGCTGTTTTTT	CASSQVYWGREITGELFF	once	-	TRBJ2-2	TRBV4-2
TGCGCCAGCAGCCTAGCGAGCTACGAGCAGTACTTC	CASSLASYEQYF	-	-	TRBJ2-7	TRBV4-1
TGTGCCACCAGCAGAGATGCCCAGGACAGGGGGGGTGGCTACACCTTC	CATSRDAQDRGGGYTF	-	TRBD1	TRBJ1-2	TRBV15
TGCAGCGTTGGGGGGACAGGGGGCCGCCGTAAGGGTACGAACACTGAAGCTTTCTTT	CSVGGTGGRRKGTNTEAFF	-	TRBD1	TRBJ1-1	TRBV29-1
TGCAGCGTTGAAGTAAGGGGAGGGGCGGACACTGAAGCTTTCTTT	CSVEVRGGADTEAFF	once	-	TRBJ1-1	TRBV29-1
TGTGCCAGCAGCTTATTTGGGACAGGGGCCCGTCCGGACTACAATGAGCAGTTCTTC	CASSLFGTGARPDYNEQFF	-	TRBD1	TRBJ2-1	TRBV7-6
TGTGCCAGCAGCACCAGAGCGGGGAAGGTGGAAGATACGCAGTATTTT	CASSTRAGKVEDTQYF	-	TRBD2	TRBJ2-3	TRBV11-1
TGTGCCAGCAGCACCCCTAGCGGAGGCACAGATACGCAGTATTTT	CASSTPSGGTDTQYF	few	TRBD2	TRBJ2-3	TRBV5-6
TGTGCCAGCTCACCAGAGGGAGTCTATGGCTACACCTTC	CASSPEGVYGYTF	-	-	TRBJ1-2	TRBV18
TGTGCCAGAAGCTTGGGGAAGGGCGGGATGAACACTGAAGCTTTCTTT	CARSLGKGGMNTEAFF	-	-	TRBJ1-1	TRBV5-3
TGTGCCAGTAGTATAGCTAGGAACACCGGGGAGCTGTTTTTT	CASSIARNTGELFF	-	-	TRBJ2-2	TRBV19
TGTGCCAGTAGTGGTACTACGACAGGGAACTATGGCTACACCTTC	CASSGTTTGNYGYTF	-	TRBD1	TRBJ1-2	TRBV19
TGTGCCAGTAGCCCTCCCGGGGTATTCCTGAACACTGAAGCTTTCTTT	CASSPPGVFLNTEAFF	-	-	TRBJ1-1	TRBV19
TGTGCCAGCAGTTTATTTTCGGGGAAAGCTTTCTTT	CASSLFSGKAFF	-	-	TRBJ1-1	TRBV28
TGTGCCAGCAGCCCAAGAACGGGGGTGGGCACTGAAGCTTTCTTT	CASSPRTGVGTEAFF	-	-	TRBJ1-1	TRBV13
TGTGCCAGCAGCGCGGGACTAGCGGGGGGGCGTGAGCAGTTCTTC	CASSAGLAGGREQFF	-	TRBD2	TRBJ2-1	TRBV7-6
TGTGCCAGTAGCCTGACAGGGAGTGAAAAACTGTTTTTT	CASSLTGSEKLFF	-	TRBD1	TRBJ1-4	TRBV19
TGTGCCAGCAGCTTAGCTAGCGGACTACGCGAGCAGTACTTC	CASSLASGLREQYF	-	-	TRBJ2-7	TRBV7-2
TGCAGCGTTGTCCCGGGGAGAATTAACACTGAAGCTTTCTTT	CSVVPGRINTEAFF	-	-	TRBJ1-1	TRBV29-1
TGCGCCAGCAGCTTAACGGGCAGGGCTTCACCCCTCCACTTT	CASSLTGRASPLHF	-	-	TRBJ1-6	TRBV5-1
TGTGCCAGCTCACCATTTGGGGCTAGCGGATACGAGCAGTACTTC	CASSPFGASGYEQYF	-	TRBD2	TRBJ2-7	TRBV18
TGTGCCAGCAGCTTAAACTCGCCCACAGATACGCAGTATTTT	CASSLNSPTDTQYF	once	-	TRBJ2-3	TRBV7-3
TGTGCCAGCAGTCACGGCGGCGAGCAGTACTTC	CASSHGGEQYF	-	-	TRBJ2-7	TRBV12-3/TRBV12-4
TGCGCCAGTAAAACCCGGACAGGGGATAGGGATGAGCAGTTCTTC	CASKTRTGDRDEQFF	-	TRBD1	TRBJ2-1	TRBV5-1
TGTGCCAGCAGCGTAGGTGGGGGCCTTGGTGAAGCTTTCTTT	CASSVGGGLGEAFF	-	-	TRBJ1-1	TRBV9
TGTGCCAGCAGTTACTCACTGGGGGGGACCTACGAGCAGTACTTC	CASSYSLGGTYEQYF	-	TRBD2	TRBJ2-7	TRBV6-2/TRBV6-3
TGTGCCACCAGCCCCCAGACAGGGGGCACTGAAGCTTTCTTT	CATSPQTGGTEAFF	-	TRBD1	TRBJ1-1	TRBV15
TGTGCCAGCAGTTTGGACAGGGGGCCGAACACCGGGGAGCTGTTTTTT	CASSLDRGPNTGELFF	few	TRBD1	TRBJ2-2	TRBV5-6
TGTGCCAGTAGTATCAACCCAGGGGGTCCCTACGAGCAGTACTTC	CASSINPGGPYEQYF	once	TRBD1	TRBJ2-7	TRBV19
TGCGCCAGCAGCCAAGAGGGACTAGCGGGCTACGAGCAGTACTTC	CASSQEGLAGYEQYF	-	TRBD2	TRBJ2-7	TRBV4-3
TGTGCCAGCAGCTTGGGCCAGCGGGGGGGCCAAGAGACCCAGTACTTC	CASSLGQRGGQETQYF	-	TRBD2	TRBJ2-5	TRBV5-4
TGTGCCAGCAGTTTAGCGGGAGGTCAAGAGACCCAGTACTTC	CASSLAGGQETQYF	-	TRBD2	TRBJ2-5	TRBV28
TGTGCCAGTAGTCCTAAGTCCCCTGGGCAGCAGTACTTC	CASSPKSPGQQYF	once	-	TRBJ2-7	TRBV19